These 22 T cell receptor beta chains came from one sample sequenced in a study of blood T cells in healthy people across ages. With a J-beta primer mix and a sample-barcoded 5' primer, a second PCR ran about 6 to 11 cycles. TCRdb recomputed calls from the 5' RACE reads with MiXCR, one row per CDR3 protein. The profile shows some 760,000 distinct CDR3 sequences, around 25% of them singletons. These data also formed part of another study, on T cells of mothers and their children.

The sample taken for sequencing was blood. The receptors were gathered from a boy aged 5 to 17 in good health.

The genes are TRBV29-1 and TRBJ2-3; possibly TRBD2 for D (5 bases). The CDR3 totals 15 residues. V lost 8 bases and J 4 bases, leaving 22 bases between the germline ends. Germline V gives CDR1 SQVTM, CDR2 ANQGSEA. The CDR3 is CSHSVPTRSADTQYF. CDR3 DNA sequence: TGCAGCCATTCTGTCCCAACCCGTAGCGCAGATACGCAGTATTTT.

This clonotype was counted only a few times. The rearrangement links TRBV11-2 to TRBJ2-7; 11 positions match TRBD2. V dropped 3 bases and J dropped 0; count of bases not matched to a gene: 13. The CDR3 is made up of 19 amino acids. Germline CDR1 and CDR2: SGHAT and FQNNGV. The CDR3 DNA reads as TGTGCCAGCAGCTTCGATCCGGGACTAGCGGAAAAAAGCTCCTACGAGCAGTACTTC. Translating gives CASSFDPGLAEKSSYEQYF. The full variable domain, with the rest looked up from reference TRBV11-2 and TRBJ2-7, is EAGVAQSPRYKIIEKRQSVAFWCNPISGHATLYWYQQILGQGPKLLIQFQNNGVVDDSQLPKDRFSAERLKGVDSTLKIQPAKLEDSAVYLCASSFDPGLAEKSSYEQYFGPGTRLTVT.

J is TRBJ1-3 and V is TRBV29-1; possibly TRBD1 for D (5 bases). Trimming cost V 0 bases and J 0 bases, with 12 bases left between them. This CDR3 spans 16 amino acids. Germline CDR1 reads SQVTM; CDR2 reads ANQGSEA. The CDR3 loop reads CSVEDLWGPSGNTIYF. In DNA form, the CDR3 reads TGCAGCGTTGAAGATCTTTGGGGCCCCTCTGGAAACACCATATATTTT.

This clonotype appeared a few times. CDR3 region: CASSLTPQTQYF. CDR3 coding DNA: TGTGCCAGCAGCTTAACTCCCCAGACCCAGTACTTC. The chain carries TRBV7-2 and TRBJ2-5; D remains unclear. The CDR3 is made up of 12 amino acids. Germline V gene lookup returns CDR1 SGHTA and CDR2 FQGNSA. Trimming removed 2 bases at V and 6 bases at J, with 7 bases between.

This rearrangement joins TRBV29-1 to TRBJ2-5; weak D call: TRBD1 (5 bases). CDR1 is SQVTM, CDR2 ANQGSEA, per germline. V was clipped by 0 bases and J by 5 bases, with 10 bases between them. CDR3 length equals 13 residues. CDR3 sequence: CSVEEPGRETQYF. In DNA form, the CDR3 reads TGCAGCGTTGAAGAACCAGGGCGGGAGACCCAGTACTTC.

The chain employs TRBV3-1 and TRBJ2-7; 7 bases match TRBD2. This CDR3 is built from 16 residues. V trimming: 6 bases; J trimming: 0 bases; junction bases outside the gene matches: 11. CDR1 and CDR2 (germline): LGHDT, YNNKEL (reference sequence). The CDR3 DNA reads TGTGCCAGCAGATATCCTGGGAGGGGTTTCTCCTACGAGCAGTACTTC. This sequence encodes CASRYPGRGFSYEQYF.

This clonotype was counted between two and nine times. The V and J genes are TRBV9 and TRBJ1-2; unclear D gene. Germline loops: CDR1 SGDLS, CDR2 YYNGEE. The CDR3 has 13 amino acids. Trimming left V 0 bases short and J 8 bases short, with 11 bases between. CDR3 bases: TGTGCCAGCAGCGTAGTAGGGATTGGAGGCTACACCTTC. Amino acids: CASSVVGIGGYTF.

V usage is TRBV7-9 and J usage is TRBJ2-5; 9 bases align to TRBD2. TRBJ2-1 matches the DNA end more closely, so the J call is doubtful. The germline CDR1 and CDR2 sequences are SEHNR and FQNEAQ (reference sequence). This CDR3 contains 15 residues. The CDR3 loop reads CASSPGGGGFHEQFF. CDR3 in DNA: TGTGCCAGCAGCCCCGGCGGGGGGGGCTTCCATGAGCAGTTCTTC.

This clonotype was counted many times. The V gene is TRBV6-1, the J gene TRBJ2-3, with 11 bases fitting TRBD2. The CDR3 loop spans 15 amino acids. The V segment lost 5 bases and the J segment 4 bases; nucleotides outside the gene matches: 5. Germline V CDR1 and CDR2: MNHNS, SASEGT. The CDR3 sequence is CASSPLAGGADTQYF. CDR3 DNA: TGTGCCAGCAGTCCTTTAGCGGGAGGGGCAGATACGCAGTATTTT.

This clonotype was detected only once. Given a much more abundant clone one base away, this may be a read error. The CDR3 reads CASSLEETETANYGYTF. In DNA, the CDR3 is TGTGCCAGCAGCTTAGAAGAGACGGAAACAGCTAACTATGGCTACACCTTC. The chain carries TRBV7-9 and TRBJ1-2; D unresolved. The CDR3 is 17 residues long. Germline V CDR1 and CDR2: SEHNR, FQNEAQ (reference sequence). The V gene lost 1 base and the J gene lost 0 bases, with 15 bases spanning the gap.

Concerning this clonotype itself: Germline is not matched at one junction end, which may reflect a read error. The genes are TRBV19 and TRBJ2-4; D not resolved. The CDR3 contains 14 residues. Looked up from germline, CDR1 is LNHDA and CDR2 is SQIVND (reference sequence). The chain's CDR3 is CASSIGGARNLQYF. Written as DNA, the CDR3 is TGTGCCAGTAGTATAGGTGGTGCCCGAAACCTTCAGTACTTC.

The chain combines TRBV12-3 or TRBV12-4 with TRBJ2-1, with D perhaps being TRBD1 or TRBD2 (6 bases each). The J call may be in error: the DNA end matches TRBJ2-5 better. The CDR3 loop spans 15 amino acids. The CDR3 sequence is CASSLSRGPGETQYF. The CDR3 nucleotides read TGTGCCAGCTCTCTGTCACGGGGGCCGGGAGAGACCCAGTACTTC.

The chain has TRBV28 and TRBJ2-7, with D hard to call. This CDR3 contains 13 residues. The germline CDR1 and CDR2 sequences are MDHEN and SYDVKM. The V and J ends lost 1 base and 6 bases respectively, with 10 bases between them. CDR3 nucleotide sequence: TGTGCCAGCAGTTTATACCCCGGGTTCGAGCAGTACTTC. Translated, it gives CASSLYPGFEQYF.

The chain combines TRBV7-2 with TRBJ2-5, with a weak D call TRBD1 (6 bases). The end of the DNA fits TRBJ2-1 better, so the J call may be wrong. The CDR3 consists of 13 residues. CDR1 is SGHTA, CDR2 FQGNSA, per germline. For the CDR3, the DNA is TGTGCCAGCAGCGGGGACATATCAGGGGAGCAGTTCTTC. It codes for CASSGDISGEQFF.

This chain links TRBV7-2 with TRBJ2-2; weak D call: TRBD1 (6 bases). V lost 3 bases to trimming and J lost 5 bases, with 13 bases between them. This CDR3 has 15 amino acids. The V gene's germline CDR1 is SGHTA and CDR2 FQGNSA. CDR3 amino acids: CASSFRGGETGELFF. In nucleotides, the CDR3 is TGTGCCAGCAGCTTCAGGGGTGGTGAGACCGGGGAGCTGTTTTTT. The variable domain in full, with the rest retrieved from reference TRBV7-2 and TRBJ2-2, is GAGVSQSPSNKVTEKGKDVELRCDPISGHTALYWYRQSLGQGLEFLIYFQGNSAPDKSGLPSDRFSAERTGGSVSTLTIQRTQQEDSAVYLCASSFRGGETGELFFGEGSRLTVL.

The rearrangement links TRBV7-8 to TRBJ2-3; D remains ambiguous. CDR3 length: 15 residues. Per germline, CDR1 SGHVS and CDR2 FQNEAQ. Trimming stripped 6 bases from V and 3 bases from J, with 16 bases between. The CDR3 reads CASRGVVGQTDTQYF. The CDR3 nucleotides are TGTGCCAGCAGGGGTGTTGTCGGGCAAACAGATACGCAGTATTTT.

V usage is TRBV29-1 and J usage is TRBJ2-1, with D uncertain. Germline V lookup: CDR1 SQVTM, CDR2 ANQGSEA. V was pared by 0 bases and J by 14 bases, with 11 bases between. This CDR3 has 11 residues. The CDR3 protein is CSVEEVVEEFF. The CDR3 nucleotides are TGCAGCGTTGAAGAAGTGGTAGAGGAGTTCTTC.

The V call is TRBV16, the J call TRBJ1-2, with 9 bases identical to TRBD1. Trimming took 1 base from V and 7 from J; bases not matched to a gene: 4. This CDR3 comprises 14 residues. The germline CDR1 and CDR2 sequences are KGHSY and FQNENV. Here the CDR3 reads CASSQLGQGVGYTF. In DNA form, the CDR3 reads TGTGCCAGCAGCCAATTGGGACAGGGAGTTGGCTACACCTTC. The whole variable domain, remainder taken from reference TRBV16 and TRBJ1-2, is GEEVAQTPKHLVRGEGQKAKLYCAPIKGHSYVFWYQQVLKNEFKFLISFQNENVFDETGMPKERFSAKCLPNSPCSLEIQATKLEDSAVYFCASSQLGQGVGYTFGSGTRLTVV.

The CDR3 DNA is TGTGCCAGCAGTTTACGGCCAGCTCATCAATACGAGCAGTACTTC. It specifies CASSLRPAHQYEQYF. The chain recombines TRBV12-3 or TRBV12-4 with TRBJ2-7; D not certain. The CDR3 totals 15 residues. V dropped 2 bases and J dropped 4 bases, with 15 bases sitting between them.

The V gene is TRBV14, the J gene TRBJ2-3; 8 positions agree with TRBD2. Looked up from germline, CDR1 is SGHDN and CDR2 is FVKESK. Trimming took 2 bases from V and 5 from J; bases not matched to a gene: 21. This CDR3 contains 20 residues. The CDR3 sequence: CASSQRLGTHRAGEGDTQYF. In DNA form, the CDR3 reads TGTGCCAGCAGCCAACGACTCGGGACCCACCGAGCGGGGGAGGGAGATACGCAGTATTTT. Drawing the rest from reference TRBV14 and TRBJ2-3, the complete variable domain is EAGVTQFPSHSVIEKGQTVTLRCDPISGHDNLYWYRRVMGKEIKFLLHFVKESKQDESGMPNNRFLAERTGGTYSTLKVQPAELEDSGVYFCASSQRLGTHRAGEGDTQYFGPGTRLTVL.

This clonotype has only a few counts. This chain connects TRBV27 to TRBJ2-4; a possible D gene is TRBD1 (6 bases). The germline V and J ends were trimmed by 5 bases and 0 bases, with 20 bases remaining between them. Germline V gives CDR1 MNHEY, CDR2 SMNVEV (reference sequence). The CDR3 totals 18 residues. CDR3 DNA sequence: TGTGCCAGCAGTGCATCGTACAGGGCCGAGAGAGCCAAAAACATTCAGTACTTC. It translates to CASSASYRAERAKNIQYF.

This clonotype appeared a few times. The gene calls are TRBV12-3 or TRBV12-4 and TRBJ2-1; tentative D call: TRBD2 (7 bases). The CDR3 is made up of 14 amino acids. V was shortened by 6 bases and J by 5 bases, with 14 bases between the two germline ends. In DNA, the CDR3 is TGTGCCAGCAGCCCCCGGGGGGCGGACAATGAGCAGTTCTTC. Translation: CASSPRGADNEQFF.